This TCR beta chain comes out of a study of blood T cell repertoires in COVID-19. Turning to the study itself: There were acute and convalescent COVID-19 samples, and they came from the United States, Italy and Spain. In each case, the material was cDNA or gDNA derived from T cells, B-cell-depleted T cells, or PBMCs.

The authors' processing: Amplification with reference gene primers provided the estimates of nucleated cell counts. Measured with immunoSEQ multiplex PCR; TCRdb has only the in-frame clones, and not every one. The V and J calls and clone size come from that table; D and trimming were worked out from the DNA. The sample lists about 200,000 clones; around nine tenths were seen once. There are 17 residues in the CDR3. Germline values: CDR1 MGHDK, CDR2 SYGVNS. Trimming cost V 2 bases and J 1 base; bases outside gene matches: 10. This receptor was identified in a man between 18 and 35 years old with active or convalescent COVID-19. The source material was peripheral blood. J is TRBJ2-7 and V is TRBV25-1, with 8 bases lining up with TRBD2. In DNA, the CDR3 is TGTGCCAGCAGTGAACCTAGCGGGCTAGCGGGTTCCTACGAGCAGTACTTC. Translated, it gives CASSEPSGLAGSYEQYF.